What follows is one TCR beta chain and its context. The antigen remains unidentified. Here immunoSEQ multiplex PCR was the method, and the copy in TCRdb shows in-frame clones only, minus some. The sample consists of thousands of clones, around 70% of them appearing once. These data belong to a study of early stage breast cancer tumors. Regarding the study as a whole: Functional markers like CD4, CD8 and FOXP3 were missed in bulk sequencing. Tumor and normal breast were distinguished via blood comparison in about 90% of the 16 patients.

V was pared by 5 bases and J by 8 bases, with 17 bases between. Germline-derived CDR1 and CDR2 are SEHNR and FQNEAQ (reference sequence). This CDR3 contains 14 residues. This chain uses TRBV7-9 with TRBJ2-3, with D possibly called TRBD1 or TRBD2 (6 bases each). This TCR came from a person aged 55-75 years with breast cancer. Sequenced material: normal breast tissue next to the tumor. The CDR3 is CASSPPGGLVTQYF. The CDR3 bases are TGTGCCAGCAGCCCTCCCGGGGGCCTCGTTACGCAGTATTTT. The variable domain in full, with the rest retrieved from reference TRBV7-9 and TRBJ2-3, is DTGVSQNPRHKITKRGQNVTFRCDPISEHNRLYWYRQTLGQGPEFLTYFQNEAQLEKSRLLSDRFSAERPKGSFSTLEIQRTEQGDSAMYLCASSPPGGLVTQYFGPGTRLTVL.